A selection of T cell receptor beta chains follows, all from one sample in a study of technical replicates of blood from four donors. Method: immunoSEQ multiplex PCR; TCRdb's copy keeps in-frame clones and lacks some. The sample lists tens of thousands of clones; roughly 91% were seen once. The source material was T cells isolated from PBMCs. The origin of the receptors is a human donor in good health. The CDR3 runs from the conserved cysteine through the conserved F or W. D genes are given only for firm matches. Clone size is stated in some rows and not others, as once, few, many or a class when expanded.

CASSSGLAGVEQFF,TGTGCCAGCAGCTCAGGACTAGCGGGAGTTGAGCAGTTCTTC,TRBV7-9,-,TRBJ2-1,TRBD2
CASSDLRYNEQFF,TGTGCCAGCAGTGACTTGCGTTACAATGAGCAGTTCTTC,TRBV6-4,-,TRBJ2-1,-
CASSPIGQGALVEQYF,TGTGCCAGCAGCCCCATAGGGCAGGGGGCGCTGGTCGAGCAGTACTTC,TRBV7-2,-,TRBJ2-7,TRBD1
CAISEEGPNIQYF,TGTGCCATCAGTGAGGAGGGTCCAAACATTCAGTACTTC,TRBV10-3,-,TRBJ2-4,-
CASSKVMQGTQPQHF,TGTGCCAGCAGCAAAGTGATGCAGGGGACTCAGCCCCAGCATTTT,TRBV21-1,-,TRBJ1-5,-
CASSQELQLSSEQYF,TGTGCCAGCAGCCAAGAGTTACAGCTGTCCTCCGAGCAGTACTTC,TRBV4-2,-,TRBJ2-7,-
CASSLPLAGGLNEQFF,TGTGCCAGCAGCTTACCCCTAGCGGGAGGACTAAATGAGCAGTTCTTC,TRBV7-3,-,TRBJ2-1,TRBD2
CASSQARESFYNEQFF,TGTGCCAGCAGCCAAGCGCGGGAGAGTTTCTACAATGAGCAGTTCTTC,TRBV4-2,-,TRBJ2-1,TRBD2
CASSLGGREKLFF,TGTGCCAGCAGCTTAGGGGGGCGTGAAAAACTGTTTTTT,TRBV7-6,-,TRBJ1-4,-
CASTGSYYGYTF,TGTGCCAGTACAGGTAGTTACTATGGCTACACCTTC,TRBV19,-,TRBJ1-2,-
CSVPMEGSSGYGYTF,TGCAGCGTTCCAATGGAAGGGAGTTCGGGCTATGGCTACACCTTC,TRBV29-1,few,TRBJ1-2,-
CASSSQGFPDTQYF,TGTGCCAGCAGTAGCCAGGGCTTCCCAGATACGCAGTATTTT,TRBV13,-,TRBJ2-3,-
CSARGQALTDTQYF,TGCAGCGCCAGGGGACAGGCCCTCACAGATACGCAGTATTTT,TRBV29-1,-,TRBJ2-3,TRBD1
CASSLSDSGEAFF,TGTGCCAGCAGCTTATCGGACAGCGGTGAAGCTTTCTTT,TRBV7-9,-,TRBJ1-1,-
CASSPGGLYEQYF,TGTGCCAGCTCACCAGGGGGCCTCTACGAGCAGTACTTC,TRBV18,-,TRBJ2-7,-
CASRPGSSSYNEQFF,TGTGCCAGCAGACCAGGTTCCAGCTCCTACAATGAGCAGTTCTTC,TRBV6-6,-,TRBJ2-1,-
CASSWQGLPEAFF,TGCGCCAGCAGCTGGCAGGGGCTGCCTGAAGCTTTCTTT,TRBV5-1,-,TRBJ1-1,-
CASSLGAGPYGYTF,TGTGCCAGCAGCTTAGGTGCGGGTCCCTATGGCTACACCTTC,TRBV11-2,-,TRBJ1-2,-
CASSLNLAGGTDTQYF,TGTGCCAGCAGCTTAAACCTAGCGGGAGGGACAGATACGCAGTATTTT,TRBV7-3,-,TRBJ2-3,TRBD2
CASSQLTDSRNTIYF,TGTGCCAGCAGCCAACTTACGGACAGCCGAAACACCATATATTTT,TRBV7-2,-,TRBJ1-3,-
CSVVETEGANVLTF,TGCAGCGTTGTCGAGACAGAGGGGGCCAACGTCCTGACTTTC,TRBV29-1,-,TRBJ2-6,-
CASSIRSYEQYF,TGTGCCAGCAGTATACGGAGCTACGAGCAGTACTTC,TRBV2,-,TRBJ2-7,-
CSVRHSYEQYF,TGCAGCGTGCGACACTCCTACGAGCAGTACTTC,TRBV29-1,-,TRBJ2-7,-
CASSGLAGGVEETQYF,TGTGCCAGCAGCGGACTAGCGGGGGGGGTAGAAGAGACCCAGTACTTC,TRBV7-8,-,TRBJ2-5,TRBD2
CAISESLAESVQETQYF,TGTGCCATCAGTGAGTCGCTAGCGGAATCCGTCCAAGAGACCCAGTACTTC,TRBV10-3,-,TRBJ2-5,TRBD2
CASSGHRPTARETQYF,TGTGCCAGCAGTGGCCACAGGCCCACAGCGAGGGAGACCCAGTACTTC,TRBV6-1,-,TRBJ2-5,-
CASRDPGLAGRKSNEQFF,TGTGCCAGCAGGGATCCGGGACTAGCGGGACGGAAATCCAATGAGCAGTTCTTC,TRBV2,-,TRBJ2-1,TRBD2